The clone carrying this TCR beta chain was recorded a few times. In TCRdb, the 5' RACE reads were re-called with MiXCR into one record per CDR3 protein. The data show 300,000 to 400,000 distinct CDR3 sequences, with more than 9% seen just once and approximately 7.6% held by the top ten. In germline, CDR1 is MNHEY, CDR2 SMNVEV (reference sequence). V dropped 5 bases and J dropped 6 bases, with 16 bases sitting between them. The CDR3 is 15 residues long. The sample belongs to a study of identical twins. The same sample was also studied in work on yellow fever vaccine responses in identical twins.

This chain joins TRBV27 and TRBJ2-2; D unresolved. Sequenced input: CD8+ T cells sorted from blood. This clonotype was obtained from a woman under 30 in good health. The chain's CDR3 is CASSMYIGSSGELFF. For the CDR3, the DNA is TGTGCCAGCAGTATGTATATAGGTAGCTCCGGGGAGCTGTTTTTT.